This T cell receptor beta chain was identified in a study of blood T cell repertoires in COVID-19. Study context: Whether acute or convalescent, the COVID-19 samples came from the United States, Italy and Spain. T cells, B-cell-depleted T cells, or PBMCs supplied cDNA or gDNA.

This CDR3 is built from 15 residues. The germline CDR1 and CDR2 sequences are LNHNV and YYDKDF (reference sequence). V was cut by 0 bases and J by 3 bases, with 8 bases left in between. Per the authors' pipeline: Estimation of nucleated cell counts was performed using reference gene primer amplification. Using immunoSEQ multiplex PCR, the repertoire was profiled, and TCRdb retains in-frame clones only, with some absent. V and J calls and clone size come straight from that table; D and trimming were deduced from the DNA. The table lists 330,000 or so clones, approximately 89% of them singletons. Only one count was recorded for this clone.

The chain couples TRBV15 to TRBJ2-2, with D perhaps matching TRBD1 (6 bases). The sequencing sample was made of PBMCs or T cells enriched from blood (not recorded which). This clonotype was obtained from a man aged 35 to 55 in a cohort exposed to, infected with or recovered from COVID-19 (not recorded which). CDR3 bases: TGTGCCACCAGCAGAGATACAGGGTACACCGGGGAGCTGTTTTTT. Protein product: CATSRDTGYTGELFF.